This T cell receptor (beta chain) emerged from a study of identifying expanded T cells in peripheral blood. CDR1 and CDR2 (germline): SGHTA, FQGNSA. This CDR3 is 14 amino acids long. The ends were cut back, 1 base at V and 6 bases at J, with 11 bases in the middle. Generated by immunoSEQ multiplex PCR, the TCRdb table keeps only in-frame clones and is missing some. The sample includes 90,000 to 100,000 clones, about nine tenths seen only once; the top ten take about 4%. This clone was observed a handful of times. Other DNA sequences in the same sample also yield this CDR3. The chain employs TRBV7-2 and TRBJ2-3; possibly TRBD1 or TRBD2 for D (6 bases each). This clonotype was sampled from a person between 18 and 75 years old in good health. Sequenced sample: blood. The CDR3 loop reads CASSLGGGRDTQYF. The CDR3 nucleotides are TGTGCCAGCAGCTTAGGTGGGGGGCGGGATACGCAGTATTTT.